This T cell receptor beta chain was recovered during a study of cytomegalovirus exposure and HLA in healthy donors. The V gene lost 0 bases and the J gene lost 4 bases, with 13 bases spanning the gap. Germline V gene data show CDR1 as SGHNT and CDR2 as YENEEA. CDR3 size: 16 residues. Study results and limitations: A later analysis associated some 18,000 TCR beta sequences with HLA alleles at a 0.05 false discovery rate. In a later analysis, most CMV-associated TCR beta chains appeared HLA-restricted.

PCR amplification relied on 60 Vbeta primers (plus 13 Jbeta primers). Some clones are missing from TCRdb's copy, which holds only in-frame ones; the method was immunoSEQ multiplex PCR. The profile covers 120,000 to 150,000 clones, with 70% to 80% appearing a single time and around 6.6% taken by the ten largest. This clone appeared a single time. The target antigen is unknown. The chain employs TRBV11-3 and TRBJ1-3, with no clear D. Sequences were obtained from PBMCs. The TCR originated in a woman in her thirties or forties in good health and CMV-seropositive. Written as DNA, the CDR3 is TGTGCCAGCAGCTTAGAGGGCCAATATGCCGGAAACACCATATATTTT. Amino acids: CASSLEGQYAGNTIYF.